This T cell receptor (beta chain) came from a study of T cells in Graves' hyperthyroidism and ophthalmopathy. This clonotype has ten or more counts. Amplification of TCR beta CDR3 regions used RNA as the template. The study used the HTBI primer set for a first-round RT-PCR of the TCR CDR3. MiXCR, run by TCRdb on the multiplex PCR reads, gives a single entry per CDR3 protein. The sample lists under 250,000 distinct CDR3 sequences; over 15% were seen once. CDR1 is SGHNT, CDR2 YYREEE, per germline (reference sequence). This CDR3 spans 15 amino acids. V lost 2 bases and J lost 0; bases outside the gene matches: 3. Investigators excluded patients with uncontrolled infection, other autoimmune disease, pregnancy or lactation. The diagnostic basis comprised clinical symptoms, serum thyroxine and TRAb, thyroid ultrasound and orbital computed tomography. Cells are PBMCs isolated from more than 8.5 ml of fresh blood.

This rearrangement joins TRBV5-4 to TRBJ2-3; 7 bases agree with TRBD2. This receptor was taken from a man aged 45-65 years with Graves' hyperthyroidism. Sequencing input: blood. CDR3 in amino acids: CASSFAAGSTDTQYF. The CDR3 DNA reads TGTGCCAGCAGCTTCGCAGCGGGAAGCACAGATACGCAGTATTTT. The whole variable domain, remainder taken from reference TRBV5-4 and TRBJ2-3, is ETGVTQSPTHLIKTRGQQVTLRCSSQSGHNTVSWYQQALGQGPQFIFQYYREEENGRGNFPPRFSGLQFPNYSSELNVNALELDDSALYLCASSFAAGSTDTQYFGPGTRLTVL.